This is a list of T cell receptor beta chains from one sample in a study of control samples from healthy donors and cancer patients. Clones were sequenced by immunoSEQ multiplex PCR, and TCRdb holds only the in-frame ones, with some missing. This repertoire shows approximately 130,000 clones, about 83% found once; its top ten account for about 12%. The sequenced sample was blood. The receptors come from a man aged 25-45 years in good health. The CDR3 runs from the conserved cysteine through the conserved F or W. A D gene is named only where the DNA matches it firmly. Where a row states a size, it is once, few, many or the class of an expanded clone; other rows omit it.

CDR3: CASSSREDSATNEKLFF
DNA: TGCGCCAGCAGCTCCAGGGAGGACAGTGCAACTAATGAAAAACTGTTTTTT
size: NA
J: TRBJ1-4
D: NA
V: TRBV5-1

CDR3: CAWEGDRGRGETQYF
DNA: TGTGCCTGGGAGGGAGACAGGGGAAGGGGAGAGACCCAGTACTTC
size: NA
J: TRBJ2-5
D: TRBD1
V: TRBV30

CDR3: CASSEIWTEAFF
DNA: TGTGCCAGCAGTGAAATTTGGACTGAAGCTTTCTTT
size: once
J: TRBJ1-1
D: NA
V: TRBV6-1

CDR3: CASTYRDRVATEAFF
DNA: TGTGCCAGTACCTACCGGGACAGGGTCGCCACTGAAGCTTTCTTT
size: NA
J: TRBJ1-1
D: TRBD1
V: TRBV19

CDR3: CASSRDREETQYF
DNA: TGCGCCAGCAGCCGGGACAGGGAAGAGACCCAGTACTTC
size: NA
J: TRBJ2-5
D: TRBD1
V: TRBV5-1

CDR3: CASSMRLAGQETQYF
DNA: TGTGCCAGTAGTATGCGGCTAGCGGGCCAAGAGACCCAGTACTTC
size: NA
J: TRBJ2-5
D: TRBD2
V: TRBV19

CDR3: CASRGTQGYTF
DNA: TGTGCCAGCAGAGGGACTCAAGGCTACACCTTC
size: NA
J: TRBJ1-2
D: NA
V: TRBV6-5

CDR3: CASSLEDRVGKGYTF
DNA: TGTGCCAGCAGCTTGGAGGACAGGGTAGGAAAAGGCTACACCTTC
size: NA
J: TRBJ1-2
D: TRBD1
V: TRBV7-8

CDR3: CASSPKGREVNTEAFF
DNA: TGTGCCAGCAGCCCGAAAGGGCGCGAGGTGAACACTGAAGCTTTCTTT
size: once
J: TRBJ1-1
D: NA
V: TRBV9

CDR3: CASSQDGSYYEQYF
DNA: TGTGCCAGCAGCCAAGACGGCAGCTACTACGAGCAGTACTTC
size: NA
J: TRBJ2-7
D: NA
V: TRBV3-1/TRBV3-2

CDR3: CASSLGSSSPLHF
DNA: TGTGCCAGCAGCCTTGGGTCCTCTTCACCCCTCCACTTT
size: NA
J: TRBJ1-6
D: NA
V: TRBV27

CDR3: CSASLTGGGSSGANVLTF
DNA: TGCAGTGCTAGTTTAACAGGGGGCGGATCCTCTGGGGCCAACGTCCTGACTTTC
size: NA
J: TRBJ2-6
D: TRBD1
V: TRBV20-1

CDR3: CASSIVRTGGNEKLFF
DNA: TGTGCCAGTAGTATCGTTAGGACAGGGGGAAATGAAAAACTGTTTTTT
size: NA
J: TRBJ1-4
D: TRBD1
V: TRBV19

CDR3: CASKRITWSQETQYF
DNA: TGTGCCAGCAAGCGCATCACCTGGAGCCAAGAGACCCAGTACTTC
size: NA
J: TRBJ2-5
D: NA
V: TRBV7-2

CDR3: CASSQRLGNTEAFF
DNA: TGTGCCAGCAGTCAGCGTTTAGGAAACACTGAAGCTTTCTTT
size: NA
J: TRBJ1-1
D: NA
V: TRBV2